These 2 T cell receptor beta chains originate from one sample sequenced in a study of CD8 T cells in ankylosing spondylitis. Study-wide results and limits: Typical of ankylosing spondylitis blood, it appeared, was a TCR beta motif of roughly eight highly homologous variants.

TCRdb processed the 5' RACE reads anew with MiXCR; each CDR3 protein has one entry. The table has some 450,000 distinct CDR3 sequences, roughly 15% seen once. For these TCRs, the target antigens are not known. Sequencing was performed on blood, either unsorted or a sorted T cell fraction (not recorded which). These TCRs come from a male donor with ankylosing spondylitis.

This clonotype appeared a few times. The gene calls are TRBV24-1 and TRBJ2-1, with 7 bases that match TRBD2. The J segment lost 2 bases and the V segment lost 4 bases, leaving 4 bases of the junction unmatched. Germline V gene data show CDR1 as KGHDR and CDR2 as SFDVKD. This CDR3 has 15 amino acids. This CDR3 reads CATSDPSGAYNEQFF. As DNA, the CDR3 is TGTGCCACCAGTGACCCGAGCGGGGCCTACAATGAGCAGTTCTTC.

The rearrangement joins TRBV7-2 to TRBJ1-2; 8 bases fit TRBD1. V was pared by 7 bases and J by 7 bases, with 5 bases of the junction left unmatched. The germline V gene has CDR1 SGHTA and CDR2 FQGNSA. CDR3 length: 12 amino acids. The CDR3 is CASNRDRGGYTF. The CDR3 coding sequence is TGTGCCAGCAACCGTGACAGGGGTGGCTACACCTTC.